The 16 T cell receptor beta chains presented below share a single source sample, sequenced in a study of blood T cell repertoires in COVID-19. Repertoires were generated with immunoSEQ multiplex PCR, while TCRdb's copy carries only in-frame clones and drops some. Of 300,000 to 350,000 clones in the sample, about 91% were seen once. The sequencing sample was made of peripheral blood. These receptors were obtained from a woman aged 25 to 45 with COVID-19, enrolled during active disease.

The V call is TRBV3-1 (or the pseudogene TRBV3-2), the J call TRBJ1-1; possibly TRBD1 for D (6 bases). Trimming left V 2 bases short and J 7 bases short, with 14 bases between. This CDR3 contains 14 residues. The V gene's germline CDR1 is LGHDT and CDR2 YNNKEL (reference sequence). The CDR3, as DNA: TGTGCCAGCAGCCAACGTGACAGGACTGGTGAAGCTTTCTTT. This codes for CASSQRDRTGEAFF.

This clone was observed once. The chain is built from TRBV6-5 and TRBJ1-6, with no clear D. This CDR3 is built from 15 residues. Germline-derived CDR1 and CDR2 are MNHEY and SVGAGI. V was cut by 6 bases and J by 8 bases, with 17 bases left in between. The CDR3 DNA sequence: TGTGCCAGCAGCCCAGCGGGCGGAAATTATTCACCCCTCCACTTT. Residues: CASSPAGGNYSPLHF.

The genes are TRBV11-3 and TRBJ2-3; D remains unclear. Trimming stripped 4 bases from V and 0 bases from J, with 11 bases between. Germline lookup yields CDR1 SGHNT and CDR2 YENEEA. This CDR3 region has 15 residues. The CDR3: CASSSGLLSTDTQYF. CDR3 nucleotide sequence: TGTGCCAGCAGCTCCGGTCTGCTCAGCACAGATACGCAGTATTTT.

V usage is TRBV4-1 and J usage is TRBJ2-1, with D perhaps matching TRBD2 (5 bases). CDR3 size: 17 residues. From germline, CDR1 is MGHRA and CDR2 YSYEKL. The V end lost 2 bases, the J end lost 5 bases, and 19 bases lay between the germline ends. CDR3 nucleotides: TGCGCCAGCAGCCAATCAGCTTGGGCACTAGTCAACAATGAGCAGTTCTTC. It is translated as CASSQSAWALVNNEQFF.

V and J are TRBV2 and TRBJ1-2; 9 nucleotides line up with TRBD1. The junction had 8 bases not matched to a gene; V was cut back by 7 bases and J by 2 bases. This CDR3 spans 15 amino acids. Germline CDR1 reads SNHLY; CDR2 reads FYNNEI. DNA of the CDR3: TGTGCCAGCATGGGGACAGGGAGGGGAAACTATGGCTACACCTTC. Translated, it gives CASMGTGRGNYGYTF.

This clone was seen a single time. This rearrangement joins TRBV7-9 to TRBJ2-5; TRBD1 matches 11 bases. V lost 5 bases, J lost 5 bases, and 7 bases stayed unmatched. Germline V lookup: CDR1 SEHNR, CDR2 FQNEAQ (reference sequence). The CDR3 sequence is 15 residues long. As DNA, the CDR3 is TGTGCCAGCAGCAGAGGACAGGGGGCCTTGGAGACCCAGTACTTC. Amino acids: CASSRGQGALETQYF.

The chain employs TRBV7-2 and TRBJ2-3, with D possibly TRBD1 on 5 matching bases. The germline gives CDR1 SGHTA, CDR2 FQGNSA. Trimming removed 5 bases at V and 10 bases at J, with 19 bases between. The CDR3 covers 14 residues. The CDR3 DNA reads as TGTGCCAGCAGCCGGCCCATTAAAGGGGCGGCGCAGTATTTT. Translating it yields CASSRPIKGAAQYF.

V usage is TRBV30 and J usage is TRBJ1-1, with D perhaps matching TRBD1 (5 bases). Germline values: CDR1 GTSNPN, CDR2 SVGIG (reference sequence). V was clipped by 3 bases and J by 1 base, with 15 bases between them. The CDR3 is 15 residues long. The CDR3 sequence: CAWRAMGRKNTEAFF. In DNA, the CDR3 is TGTGCCTGGAGGGCCATGGGGCGGAAGAACACTGAAGCTTTCTTT.

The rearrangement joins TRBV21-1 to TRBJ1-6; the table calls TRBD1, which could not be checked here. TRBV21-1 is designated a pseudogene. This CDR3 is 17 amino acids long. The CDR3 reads CASSSEGDSNYNSPLHF. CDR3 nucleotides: TGTGCCAGCAGCAGTGAAGGGGACAGTAACTATAATTCACCCCTCCACTTT.

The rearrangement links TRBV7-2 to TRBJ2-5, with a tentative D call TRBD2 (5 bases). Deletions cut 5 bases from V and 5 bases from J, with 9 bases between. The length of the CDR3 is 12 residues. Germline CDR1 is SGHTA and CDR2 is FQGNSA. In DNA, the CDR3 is TGTGCCAGCAGCAATTGGAGGGAGACCCAGTACTTC. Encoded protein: CASSNWRETQYF.

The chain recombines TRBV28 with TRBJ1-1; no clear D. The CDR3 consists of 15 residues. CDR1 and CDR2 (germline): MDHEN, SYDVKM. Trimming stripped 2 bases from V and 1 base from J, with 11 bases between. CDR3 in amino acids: CASSLGSAGNTEAFF. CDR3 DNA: TGTGCCAGCAGTTTAGGCTCGGCGGGGAACACTGAAGCTTTCTTT.

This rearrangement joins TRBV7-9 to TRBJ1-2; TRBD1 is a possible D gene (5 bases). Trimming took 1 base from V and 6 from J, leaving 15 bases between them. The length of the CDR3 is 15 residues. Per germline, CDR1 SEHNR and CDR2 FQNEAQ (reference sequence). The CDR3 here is CASSLVVVREDGYTF. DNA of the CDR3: TGTGCCAGCAGCTTAGTAGTAGTCAGGGAGGATGGCTACACCTTC.

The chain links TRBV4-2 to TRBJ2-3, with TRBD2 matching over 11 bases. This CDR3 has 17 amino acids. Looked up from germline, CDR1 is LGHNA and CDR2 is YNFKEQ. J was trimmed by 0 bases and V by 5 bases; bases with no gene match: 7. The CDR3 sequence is CASSVSGGERSTDTQYF. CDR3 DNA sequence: TGTGCCAGCAGCGTTAGCGGGGGGGAACGAAGCACAGATACGCAGTATTTT.

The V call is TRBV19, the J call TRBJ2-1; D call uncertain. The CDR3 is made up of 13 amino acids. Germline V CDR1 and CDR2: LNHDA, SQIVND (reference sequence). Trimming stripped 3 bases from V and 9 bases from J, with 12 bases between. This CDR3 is CASSIGMESEQFF. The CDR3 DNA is TGTGCCAGTAGTATTGGTATGGAGAGTGAGCAGTTCTTC.

This CDR3 is CASGGRSQGAQYF. CDR3 in DNA: TGTGCCAGCGGGGGGAGGAGTCAAGGGGCCCAGTACTTC. The chain recombines TRBV7-9 with TRBJ2-5; possibly TRBD2 for D (6 bases). V was trimmed by 8 bases and J by 9 bases, leaving 19 bases between them. Per the germline V gene, CDR1 is SEHNR and CDR2 is FQNEAQ (reference sequence). This CDR3 comprises 13 residues. Complete variable domain (other parts from reference TRBV7-9 and TRBJ2-5): DTGVSQNPRHKITKRGQNVTFRCDPISEHNRLYWYRQTLGQGPEFLTYFQNEAQLEKSRLLSDRFSAERPKGSFSTLEIQRTEQGDSAMYLCASGGRSQGAQYFGPGTRLLVL.

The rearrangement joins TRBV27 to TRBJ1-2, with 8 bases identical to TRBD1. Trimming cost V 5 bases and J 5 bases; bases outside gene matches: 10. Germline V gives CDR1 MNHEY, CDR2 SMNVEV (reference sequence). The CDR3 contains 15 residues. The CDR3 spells CASSHTGGWFYGYTF. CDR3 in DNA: TGTGCCAGCAGTCATACAGGGGGATGGTTTTATGGCTACACCTTC.